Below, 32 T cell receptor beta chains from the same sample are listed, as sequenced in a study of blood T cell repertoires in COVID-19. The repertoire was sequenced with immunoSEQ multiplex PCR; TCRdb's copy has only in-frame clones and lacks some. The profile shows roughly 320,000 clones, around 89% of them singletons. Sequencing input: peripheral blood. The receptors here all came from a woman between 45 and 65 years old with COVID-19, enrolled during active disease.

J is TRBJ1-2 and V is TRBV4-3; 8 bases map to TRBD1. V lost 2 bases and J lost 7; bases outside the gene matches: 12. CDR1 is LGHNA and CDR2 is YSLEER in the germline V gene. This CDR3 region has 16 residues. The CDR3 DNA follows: TGCGCCAGCAGCCAAAATCTCGGGACAGGAGAGGCTGGCTACACCTTC. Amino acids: CASSQNLGTGEAGYTF.

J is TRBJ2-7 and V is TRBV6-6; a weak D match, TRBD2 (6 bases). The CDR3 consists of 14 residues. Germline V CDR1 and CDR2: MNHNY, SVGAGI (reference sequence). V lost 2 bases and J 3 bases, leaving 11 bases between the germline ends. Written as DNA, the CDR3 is TGTGCCAGCAGTTACCCGGGACTTAACTACGAGCAGTACTTC. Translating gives CASSYPGLNYEQYF.

The DNA for the CDR3 is TGTGCCACCAGTGATTTGAAGGACAGGGGTAACTATGGCTACACCTTC. Its translation is CATSDLKDRGNYGYTF. The V and J genes are TRBV24-1 and TRBJ1-2, with TRBD1 identical over 9 bases. The CDR3 length is 16 residues. CDR1 and CDR2 (germline): KGHDR, SFDVKD. The ends lost 0 bases at V and 1 base at J; junction bases unmatched: 2.

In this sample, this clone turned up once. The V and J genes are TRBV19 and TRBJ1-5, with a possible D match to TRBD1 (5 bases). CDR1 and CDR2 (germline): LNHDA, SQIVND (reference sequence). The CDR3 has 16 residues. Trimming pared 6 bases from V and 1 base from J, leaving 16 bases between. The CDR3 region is CASSQDMARSNQPQHF. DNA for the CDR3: TGTGCCAGTAGCCAGGACATGGCTAGGAGCAATCAGCCCCAGCATTTT.

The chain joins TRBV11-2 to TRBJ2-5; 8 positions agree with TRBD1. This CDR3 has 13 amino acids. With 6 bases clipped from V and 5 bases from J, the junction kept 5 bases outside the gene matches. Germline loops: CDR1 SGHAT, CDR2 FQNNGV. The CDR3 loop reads CASRRTGRETQYF. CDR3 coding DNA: TGTGCCAGCAGGCGGACAGGGAGGGAGACCCAGTACTTC.

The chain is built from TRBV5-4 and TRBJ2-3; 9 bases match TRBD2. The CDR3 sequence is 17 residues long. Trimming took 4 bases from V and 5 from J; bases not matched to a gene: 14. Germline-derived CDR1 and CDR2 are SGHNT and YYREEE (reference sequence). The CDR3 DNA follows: TGTGCCAGCAGCACCGACGGGGCTAGCGGGATCGAAGATACGCAGTATTTT. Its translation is CASSTDGASGIEDTQYF. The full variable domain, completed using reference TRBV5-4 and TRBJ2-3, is ETGVTQSPTHLIKTRGQQVTLRCSSQSGHNTVSWYQQALGQGPQFIFQYYREEENGRGNFPPRFSGLQFPNYSSELNVNALELDDSALYLCASSTDGASGIEDTQYFGPGTRLTVL.

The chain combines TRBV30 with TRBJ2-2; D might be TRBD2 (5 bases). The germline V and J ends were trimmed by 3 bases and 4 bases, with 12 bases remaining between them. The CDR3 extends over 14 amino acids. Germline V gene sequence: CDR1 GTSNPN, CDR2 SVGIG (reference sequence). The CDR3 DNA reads TGTGCCTGGAGCGGCACTAGAGCCACCGGGGAGCTGTTTTTT. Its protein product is CAWSGTRATGELFF.

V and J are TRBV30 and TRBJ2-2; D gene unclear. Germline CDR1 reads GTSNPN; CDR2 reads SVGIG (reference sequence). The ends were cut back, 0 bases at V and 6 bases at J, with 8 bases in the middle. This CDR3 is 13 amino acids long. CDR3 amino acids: CAWSVSPAGELFF. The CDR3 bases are TGTGCCTGGAGTGTCTCCCCGGCCGGGGAGCTGTTTTTT.

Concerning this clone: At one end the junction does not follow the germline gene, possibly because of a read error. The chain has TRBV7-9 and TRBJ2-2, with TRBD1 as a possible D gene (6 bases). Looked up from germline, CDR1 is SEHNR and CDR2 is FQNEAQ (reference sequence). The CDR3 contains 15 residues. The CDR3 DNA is TGTGCCAGCAGCCTAGCCCGTACAGGGTCCGGGGAGCTGTTTTTT. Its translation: CASSLARTGSGELFF.

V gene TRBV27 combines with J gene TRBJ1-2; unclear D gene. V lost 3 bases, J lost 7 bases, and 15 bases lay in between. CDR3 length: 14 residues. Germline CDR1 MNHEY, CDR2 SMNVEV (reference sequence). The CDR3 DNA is TGTGCCAGCAGTTTGAGGCCAAGAGTGGGTGGCTACACCTTC. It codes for CASSLRPRVGGYTF.

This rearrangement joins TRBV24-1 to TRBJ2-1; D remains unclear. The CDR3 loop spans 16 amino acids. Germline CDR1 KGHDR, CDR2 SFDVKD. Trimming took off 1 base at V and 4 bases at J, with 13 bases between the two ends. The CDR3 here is CATSDFQNSRYNEQFF. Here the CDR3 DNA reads TGTGCCACCAGTGATTTCCAAAACAGTAGGTACAATGAGCAGTTCTTC.

CDR3: CASSEWDSRHNEQFF. DNA of the CDR3: TGTGCCAGCAGCGAATGGGACTCCCGACACAATGAGCAGTTCTTC. V usage is TRBV9 and J usage is TRBJ2-1; tentative D call: TRBD2 (6 bases). Germline-derived CDR1 and CDR2 are SGDLS and YYNGEE. Deletions cut 3 bases from V and 5 bases from J, with 15 bases between. CDR3 length equals 15 residues. The full variable domain, in which reference TRBV9 and TRBJ2-1 provide the parts outside the CDR3, is DSGVTQTPKHLITATGQRVTLRCSPRSGDLSVYWYQQSLDQGLQFLIQYYNGEERAKGNILERFSAQQFPDLHSELNLSSLELGDSALYFCASSEWDSRHNEQFFGPGTRLTVL.

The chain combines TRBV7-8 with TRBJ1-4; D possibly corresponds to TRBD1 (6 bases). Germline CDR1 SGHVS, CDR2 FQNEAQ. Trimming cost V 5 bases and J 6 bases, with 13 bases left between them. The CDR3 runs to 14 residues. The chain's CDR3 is CASSPWDKDEKLFF. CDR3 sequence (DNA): TGTGCCAGCAGCCCGTGGGACAAAGATGAAAAACTGTTTTTT.

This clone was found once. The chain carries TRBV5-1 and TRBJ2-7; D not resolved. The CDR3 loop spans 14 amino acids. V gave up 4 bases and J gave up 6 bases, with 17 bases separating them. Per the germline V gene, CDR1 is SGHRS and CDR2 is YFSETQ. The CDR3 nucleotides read TGCGCCAGCAGCCTCGGTTATGAGGTGTTCGAGCAGTACTTC. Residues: CASSLGYEVFEQYF.

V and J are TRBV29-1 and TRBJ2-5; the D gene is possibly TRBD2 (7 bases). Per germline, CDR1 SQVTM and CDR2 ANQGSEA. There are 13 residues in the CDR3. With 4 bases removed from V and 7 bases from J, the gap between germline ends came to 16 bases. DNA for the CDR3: TGCAGCGTTGTAAGGGGGGGGGCAGGGACCCAGTACTTC. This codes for CSVVRGGAGTQYF.

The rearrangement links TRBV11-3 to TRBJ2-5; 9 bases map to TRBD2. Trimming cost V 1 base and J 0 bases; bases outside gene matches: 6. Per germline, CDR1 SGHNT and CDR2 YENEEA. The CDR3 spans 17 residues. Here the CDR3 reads CASSLGRASGDQETQYF. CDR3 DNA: TGTGCCAGCAGCTTAGGACGGGCTAGCGGGGACCAAGAGACCCAGTACTTC. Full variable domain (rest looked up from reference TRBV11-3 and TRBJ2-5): EAGVVQSPRYKIIEKKQPVAFWCNPISGHNTLYWYLQNLGQGPELLIRYENEEAVDDSQLPKDRFSAERLKGVDSTLKIQPAELGDSAVYLCASSLGRASGDQETQYFGPGTRLLVL.

CDR3 nucleotides: TGTGCCAGCAGCGCGACTAACACTGAAGCTTTCTTT. Encoded protein: CASSATNTEAFF. The chain employs TRBV7-9 and TRBJ1-1; no clear D. This CDR3 is 12 amino acids long. From germline, CDR1 is SEHNR and CDR2 FQNEAQ (reference sequence). V lost 5 bases to trimming and J lost 2 bases, with 6 bases between them.

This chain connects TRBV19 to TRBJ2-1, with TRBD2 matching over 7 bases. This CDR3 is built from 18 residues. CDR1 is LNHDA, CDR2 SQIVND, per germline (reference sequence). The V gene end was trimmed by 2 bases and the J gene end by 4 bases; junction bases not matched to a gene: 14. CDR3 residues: CASSIPEAGGSVYNEQFF. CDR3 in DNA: TGTGCCAGTAGTATACCTGAGGCGGGCGGGAGTGTGTACAATGAGCAGTTCTTC.

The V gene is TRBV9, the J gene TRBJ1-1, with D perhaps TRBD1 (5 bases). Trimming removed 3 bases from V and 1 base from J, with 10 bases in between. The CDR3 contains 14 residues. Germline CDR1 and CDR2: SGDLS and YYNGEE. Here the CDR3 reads CASSGRDSNTEAFF. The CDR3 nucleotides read TGTGCCAGCAGCGGCCGGGACTCGAACACTGAAGCTTTCTTT. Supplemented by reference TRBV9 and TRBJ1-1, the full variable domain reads DSGVTQTPKHLITATGQRVTLRCSPRSGDLSVYWYQQSLDQGLQFLIQYYNGEERAKGNILERFSAQQFPDLHSELNLSSLELGDSALYFCASSGRDSNTEAFFGQGTRLTVV.

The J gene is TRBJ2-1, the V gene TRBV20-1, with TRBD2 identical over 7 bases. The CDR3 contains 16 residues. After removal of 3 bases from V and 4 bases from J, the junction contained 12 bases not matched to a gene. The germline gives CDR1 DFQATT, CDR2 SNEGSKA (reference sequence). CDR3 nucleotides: TGCAGTGCTAGTCCTAGCGGTAGAAGCCCATACAATGAGCAGTTCTTC. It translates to CSASPSGRSPYNEQFF.

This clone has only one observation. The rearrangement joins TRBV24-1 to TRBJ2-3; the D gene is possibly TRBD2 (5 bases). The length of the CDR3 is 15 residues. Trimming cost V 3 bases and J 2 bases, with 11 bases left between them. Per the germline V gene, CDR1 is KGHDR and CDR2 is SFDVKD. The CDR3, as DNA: TGTGCCACCAGTGATACCGGACTCGCCACAGATACGCAGTATTTT. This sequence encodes CATSDTGLATDTQYF.

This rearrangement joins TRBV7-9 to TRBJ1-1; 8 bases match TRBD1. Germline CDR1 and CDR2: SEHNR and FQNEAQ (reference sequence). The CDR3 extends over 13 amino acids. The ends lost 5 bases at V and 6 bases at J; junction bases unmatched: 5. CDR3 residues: CASSNRGVAEAFF. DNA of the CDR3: TGTGCCAGCAGCAACAGGGGGGTCGCTGAAGCTTTCTTT.

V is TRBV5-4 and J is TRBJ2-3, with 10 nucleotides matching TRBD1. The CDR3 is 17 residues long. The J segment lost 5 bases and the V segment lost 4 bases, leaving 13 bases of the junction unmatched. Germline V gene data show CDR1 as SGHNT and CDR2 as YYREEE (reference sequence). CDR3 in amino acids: CASSPYLGQGHGDTQYF. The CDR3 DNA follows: TGTGCCAGCAGCCCTTATCTGGGACAGGGGCATGGAGATACGCAGTATTTT.

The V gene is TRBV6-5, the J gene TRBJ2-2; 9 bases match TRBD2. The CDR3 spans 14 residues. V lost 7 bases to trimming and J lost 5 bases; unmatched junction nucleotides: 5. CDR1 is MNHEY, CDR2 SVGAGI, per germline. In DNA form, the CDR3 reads TGTGCCAGCACCCGCGGGAGGGTGACCGGGGAGCTGTTTTTT. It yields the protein CASTRGRVTGELFF.

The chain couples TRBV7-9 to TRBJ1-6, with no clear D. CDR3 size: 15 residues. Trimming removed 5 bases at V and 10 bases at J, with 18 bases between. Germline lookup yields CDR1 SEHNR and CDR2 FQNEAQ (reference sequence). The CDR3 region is CASSNWSPGVSPLHF. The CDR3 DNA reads TGTGCCAGCAGCAACTGGAGTCCCGGGGTCTCACCCCTCCACTTT.

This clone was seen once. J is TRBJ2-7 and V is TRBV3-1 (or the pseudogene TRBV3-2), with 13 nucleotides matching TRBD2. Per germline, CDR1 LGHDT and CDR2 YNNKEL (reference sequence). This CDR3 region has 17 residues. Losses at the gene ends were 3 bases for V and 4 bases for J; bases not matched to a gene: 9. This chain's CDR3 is CASSQGRRLAGGYEQYF. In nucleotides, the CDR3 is TGTGCCAGCAGCCAGGGAAGGAGACTAGCGGGAGGATACGAGCAGTACTTC.

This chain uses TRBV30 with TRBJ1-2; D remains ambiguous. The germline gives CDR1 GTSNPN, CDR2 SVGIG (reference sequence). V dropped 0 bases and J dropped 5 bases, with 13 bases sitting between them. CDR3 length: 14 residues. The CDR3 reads CAWSVQFGAYGYTF. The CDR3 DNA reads TGTGCCTGGAGTGTACAATTTGGAGCTTATGGCTACACCTTC. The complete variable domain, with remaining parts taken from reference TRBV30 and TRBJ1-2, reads SQTIHQWPATLVQPVGSPLSLECTVEGTSNPNLYWYRQAAGRGLQLLFYSVGIGQISSEVPQNLSASRPQDRQFILSSKKLLLSDSGFYLCAWSVQFGAYGYTFGSGTRLTVV.

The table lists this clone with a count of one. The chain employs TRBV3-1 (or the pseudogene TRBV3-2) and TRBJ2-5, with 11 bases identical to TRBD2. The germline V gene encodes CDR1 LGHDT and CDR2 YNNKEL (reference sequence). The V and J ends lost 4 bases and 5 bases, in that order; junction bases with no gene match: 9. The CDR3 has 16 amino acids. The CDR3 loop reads CASSRTLAGEWETQYF. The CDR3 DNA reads TGTGCCAGCAGCCGCACACTAGCGGGAGAGTGGGAGACCCAGTACTTC.

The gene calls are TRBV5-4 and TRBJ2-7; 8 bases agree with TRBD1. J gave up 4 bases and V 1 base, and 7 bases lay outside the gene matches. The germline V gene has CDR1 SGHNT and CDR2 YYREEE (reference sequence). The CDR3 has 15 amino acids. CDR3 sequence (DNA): TGTGCCAGCAGCTTGTCGCAGGGGGCTTTTTACGAGCAGTACTTC. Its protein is CASSLSQGAFYEQYF.

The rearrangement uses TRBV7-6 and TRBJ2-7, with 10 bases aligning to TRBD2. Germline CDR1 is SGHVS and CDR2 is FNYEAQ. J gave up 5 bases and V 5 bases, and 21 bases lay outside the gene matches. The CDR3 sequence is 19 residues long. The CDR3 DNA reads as TGTGCCAGCAGCCCGAGTTTTGGCATAGCGGGAGGCGGGGGGAACGAGCAGTACTTC. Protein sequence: CASSPSFGIAGGGGNEQYF.

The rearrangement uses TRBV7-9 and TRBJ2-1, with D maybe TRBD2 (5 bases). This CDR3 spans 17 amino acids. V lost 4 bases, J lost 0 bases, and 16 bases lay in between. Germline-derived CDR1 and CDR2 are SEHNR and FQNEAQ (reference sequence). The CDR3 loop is CASSSQRPGSSYNEQFF. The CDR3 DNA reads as TGTGCCAGCAGCTCACAGCGTCCGGGAAGCTCCTACAATGAGCAGTTCTTC.

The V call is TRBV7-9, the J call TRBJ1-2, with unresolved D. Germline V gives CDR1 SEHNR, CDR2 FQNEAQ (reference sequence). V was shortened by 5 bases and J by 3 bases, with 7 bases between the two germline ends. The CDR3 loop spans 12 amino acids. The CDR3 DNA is TGTGCCAGCAGCCCCACGGACTATGGCTACACCTTC. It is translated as CASSPTDYGYTF.